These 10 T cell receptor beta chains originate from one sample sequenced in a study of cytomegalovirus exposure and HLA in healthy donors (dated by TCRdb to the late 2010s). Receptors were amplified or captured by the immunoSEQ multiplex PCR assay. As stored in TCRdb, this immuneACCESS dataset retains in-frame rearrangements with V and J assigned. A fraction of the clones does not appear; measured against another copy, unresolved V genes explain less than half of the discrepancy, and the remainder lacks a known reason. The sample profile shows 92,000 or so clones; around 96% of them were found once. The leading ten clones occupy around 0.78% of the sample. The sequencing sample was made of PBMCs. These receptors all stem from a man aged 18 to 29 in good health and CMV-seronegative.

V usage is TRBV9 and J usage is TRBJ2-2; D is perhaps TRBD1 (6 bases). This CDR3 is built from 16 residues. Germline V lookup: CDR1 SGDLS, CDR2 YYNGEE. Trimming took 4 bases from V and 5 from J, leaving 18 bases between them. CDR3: CASSPHVQGWTGELFF. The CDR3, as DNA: TGTGCCAGCAGCCCCCACGTCCAGGGGTGGACCGGGGAGCTGTTTTTT.

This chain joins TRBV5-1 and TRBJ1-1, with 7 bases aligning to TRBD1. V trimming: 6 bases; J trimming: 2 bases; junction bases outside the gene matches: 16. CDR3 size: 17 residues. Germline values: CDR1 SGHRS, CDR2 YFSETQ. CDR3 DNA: TGCGCCAGCACTCGGAGCCTCCGACAGGGACCAAACACTGAAGCTTTCTTT. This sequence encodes CASTRSLRQGPNTEAFF.

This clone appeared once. This CDR3 is CASSYRDRSYEQYF. As DNA, the CDR3 is TGTGCCAGCAGCTACCGGGACAGATCCTACGAGCAGTACTTC. The rearrangement uses TRBV7-8 and TRBJ2-7; 7 positions match TRBD1. V was clipped by 4 bases and J by 1 base; unmatched bases: 4. The CDR3 is 14 amino acids. The germline gives CDR1 SGHVS, CDR2 FQNEAQ. The full variable domain, rest sourced from reference TRBV7-8 and TRBJ2-7, is GAGVSQSPRYKVAKRGQDVALRCDPISGHVSLFWYQQALGQGPEFLTYFQNEAQLDKSGLPSDRFFAERPEGSVSTLKIQRTQQEDSAVYLCASSYRDRSYEQYFGPGTRLTVT.

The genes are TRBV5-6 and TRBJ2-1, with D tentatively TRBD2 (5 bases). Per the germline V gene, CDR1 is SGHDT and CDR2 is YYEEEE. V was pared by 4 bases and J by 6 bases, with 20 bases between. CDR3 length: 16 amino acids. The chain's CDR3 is CASSGVLGSSLNEQFF. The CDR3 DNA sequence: TGTGCCAGCAGCGGGGTATTAGGTTCTAGCCTCAATGAGCAGTTCTTC.

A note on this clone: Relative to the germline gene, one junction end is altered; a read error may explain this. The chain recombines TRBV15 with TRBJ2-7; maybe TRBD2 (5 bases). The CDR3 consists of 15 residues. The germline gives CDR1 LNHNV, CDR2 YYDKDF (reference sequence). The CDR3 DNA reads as TGTGCCACCAGCACTCGGGATGTGCAGGTCAGCCGTGTTCACTTC. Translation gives CATSTRDVQVSRVHF.

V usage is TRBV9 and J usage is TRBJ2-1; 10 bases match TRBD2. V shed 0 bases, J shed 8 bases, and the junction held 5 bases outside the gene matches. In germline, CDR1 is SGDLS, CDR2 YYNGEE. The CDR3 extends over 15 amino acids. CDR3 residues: CASSVVGSGGDEQFF. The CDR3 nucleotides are TGTGCCAGCAGCGTAGTCGGGAGCGGGGGGGATGAGCAGTTCTTC.

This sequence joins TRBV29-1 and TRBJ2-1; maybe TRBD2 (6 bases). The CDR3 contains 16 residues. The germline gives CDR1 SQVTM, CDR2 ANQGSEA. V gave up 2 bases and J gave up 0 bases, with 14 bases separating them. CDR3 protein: CSVELRTTSSYNEQFF. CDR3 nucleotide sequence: TGCAGCGTTGAACTTCGGACTACGAGCTCCTACAATGAGCAGTTCTTC.

This CDR3 is CASSAARQETQYF. The CDR3 DNA is TGTGCCAGCAGTGCCGCCAGGCAAGAGACCCAGTACTTC. The chain links TRBV2 to TRBJ2-5; D unresolved. This CDR3 spans 13 amino acids. CDR1 and CDR2 from the germline V gene are SNHLY and FYNNEI. V was pared by 4 bases and J by 2 bases, with 8 bases between.

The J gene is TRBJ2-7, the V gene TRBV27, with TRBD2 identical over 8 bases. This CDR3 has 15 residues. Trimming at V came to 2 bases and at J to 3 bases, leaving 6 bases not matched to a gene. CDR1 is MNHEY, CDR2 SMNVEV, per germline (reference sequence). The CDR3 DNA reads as TGTGCCAGCAGTTTAACGCCTAGCGGGTTCTACGAGCAGTACTTC. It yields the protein CASSLTPSGFYEQYF.

The CDR3: CASRATSGSYNEQFF. The CDR3 DNA is TGTGCCAGTAGGGCTACTAGCGGCTCCTACAATGAGCAGTTCTTC. The V gene is TRBV19, the J gene TRBJ2-1; 8 bases are shared with TRBD2. CDR1 and CDR2 (germline): LNHDA, SQIVND (reference sequence). V lost 6 bases to trimming and J lost 0 bases; unmatched junction nucleotides: 4. CDR3 length: 15 residues.